The 32 T cell receptor beta chains reported below all come from one sample, sequenced in a study of blood T cell repertoires in COVID-19. Sequencing was performed with immunoSEQ multiplex PCR; in TCRdb, only in-frame clones are kept and a portion is missing. The profile shows over 200,000 clones, approximately 85% of them singletons. The sequencing sample was made of peripheral blood. Source of these receptors: a woman in her twenties or thirties with acute or convalescent COVID-19.

V and J are TRBV5-6 and TRBJ1-2, with a weak D call TRBD1 (6 bases). Trimming stripped 4 bases from V and 6 bases from J, with 13 bases between. The CDR3 runs 13 residues. Germline loops: CDR1 SGHDT, CDR2 YYEEEE. CDR3 amino acids: CASSPRGMDGYTF. CDR3 in DNA: TGTGCCAGCAGCCCCAGGGGCATGGATGGCTACACCTTC.

V usage is TRBV6-5 and J usage is TRBJ2-6; TRBD2 is a possible D gene (6 bases). The V end was cut by 6 bases, the J end by 0 bases, with 6 bases between. Germline CDR1 is MNHEY and CDR2 is SVGAGI. The CDR3 covers 14 residues. Written as DNA, the CDR3 is TGTGCCAGCAGACTAGCCTCTGGGGCCAACGTCCTGACTTTC. This gives the protein CASRLASGANVLTF.

This clone appeared a few times. The rearrangement uses TRBV7-3 and TRBJ1-3; the match to TRBD1 covers 9 bases. With V trimmed by 5 bases and J by 8 bases, 7 bases remained unmatched. The CDR3 length is 14 residues. The V gene's germline CDR1 is SGHTA and CDR2 FQGTGA. CDR3 sequence reads: CASSPWTGVDTIYF. CDR3 bases: TGTGCCAGCAGCCCCTGGACAGGGGTGGACACCATATATTTT.

This clone was seen only a few times. The CDR3 here is CASSQVREVSYEQYF. CDR3 bases: TGCGCCAGCAGCCAAGTGCGGGAGGTCTCCTACGAGCAGTACTTC. The rearrangement links TRBV4-1 to TRBJ2-7, with 8 bases identical to TRBD2. J lost 0 bases, V lost 1 base, and 2 bases had no gene match. The CDR3 has 15 amino acids. Germline V gene lookup returns CDR1 MGHRA and CDR2 YSYEKL.

The chain uses TRBV11-2 and TRBJ2-7; D is ambiguous. This CDR3 has 15 residues. Trimming took 1 base from V and 1 from J, leaving 11 bases between them. CDR1 is SGHAT and CDR2 is FQNNGV in the germline V gene. The CDR3 DNA reads as TGTGCCAGCAGCTTAGGGGCAGAACAATCCTACGAGCAGTACTTC. This encodes CASSLGAEQSYEQYF.

V is TRBV10-3 and J is TRBJ1-2; possibly TRBD1 for D (5 bases). Trimming removed 0 bases at V and 3 bases at J, with 8 bases between. From germline, CDR1 is ENHRY and CDR2 SYGVKD. This CDR3 has 14 amino acids. The CDR3 region has the DNA TGTGCCATCAGTGAGTCGGCACAGGACTATGGCTACACCTTC. Translated: CAISESAQDYGYTF.

This rearrangement joins TRBV19 to TRBJ1-6, with D tentatively TRBD1 (6 bases). V lost 4 bases, J lost 10 bases, and 17 bases lay in between. CDR3 size: 15 residues. The germline V gene encodes CDR1 LNHDA and CDR2 SQIVND (reference sequence). CDR3 coding DNA: TGTGCCAGTAGTACAGGCGACAGGATCCAATCACCCCTCCACTTT. As protein: CASSTGDRIQSPLHF. Full variable domain (outside the CDR3, taken from reference TRBV19 and TRBJ1-6): DGGITQSPKYLFRKEGQNVTLSCEQNLNHDAMYWYRQDPGQGLRLIYYSQIVNDFQKGDIAEGYSVSREKKESFPLTVTSAQKNPTAFYLCASSTGDRIQSPLHFGNGTRLTVT.

The chain employs TRBV6-1 and TRBJ2-7, with 9 nucleotides matching TRBD1. The germline CDR1 and CDR2 sequences are MNHNS and SASEGT. The CDR3 is 12 amino acids. V shed 8 bases and J 3 bases; nucleotides not matched to a gene: 2. CDR3 sequence (DNA): TGTGCCAGCGAGGGACAGGGCTACGAGCAGTACTTC. It codes for CASEGQGYEQYF.

This clone was detected a few times. The chain recombines TRBV6-1 with TRBJ1-1; D is unclear. This CDR3 spans 13 amino acids. Trimming took 1 base from V and 3 from J, leaving 6 bases between them. Looked up from germline, CDR1 is MNHNS and CDR2 is SASEGT. The CDR3 sequence is CASSEGSYTEAFF. CDR3 coding DNA: TGTGCCAGCAGTGAAGGAAGCTACACTGAAGCTTTCTTT.

About this clone itself: Additional DNA sequences in this sample encode the identical CDR3. This chain connects TRBV11-2 to TRBJ1-1; 8 nucleotides align to TRBD1. CDR1 SGHAT and CDR2 FQNNGV come from the germline V gene. The CDR3 has 15 amino acids. With 5 bases clipped from V and 0 bases from J, the junction kept 5 bases outside the gene matches. CDR3 sequence (DNA): TGTGCCAGCAGCCTTCGGACAGGGATGAACACTGAAGCTTTCTTT. Translated: CASSLRTGMNTEAFF.

The gene calls are TRBV7-9 and TRBJ2-5; maybe TRBD1 (6 bases). V was shortened by 11 bases and J by 1 base, with 17 bases between the two germline ends. Germline loops: CDR1 SEHNR, CDR2 FQNEAQ (reference sequence). This CDR3 contains 14 residues. The CDR3 spells CAGNREGAQETQYF. DNA for the CDR3: TGTGCCGGGAACAGGGAAGGGGCCCAAGAGACCCAGTACTTC. The variable domain in full, with the rest retrieved from reference TRBV7-9 and TRBJ2-5, is DTGVSQNPRHKITKRGQNVTFRCDPISEHNRLYWYRQTLGQGPEFLTYFQNEAQLEKSRLLSDRFSAERPKGSFSTLEIQRTEQGDSAMYLCAGNREGAQETQYFGPGTRLLVL.

This chain uses TRBV30 with TRBJ2-1; D is ambiguous. Germline CDR1 GTSNPN, CDR2 SVGIG (reference sequence). The CDR3 sequence is 12 residues long. Trimming removed 0 bases from V and 7 bases from J, with 7 bases in between. Written as DNA, the CDR3 is TGTGCCTGGAGTGTATACGGGAATGAGCAGTTCTTC. The encoded protein is CAWSVYGNEQFF.

This clone was counted between two and nine times. This rearrangement joins TRBV5-8 to TRBJ1-6; no clear D. V shed 4 bases and J shed 3 bases, with 11 bases lying between them. Germline CDR1 reads SGHTS; CDR2 reads YDEGEE. This CDR3 comprises 15 residues. The CDR3 loop reads CASSGGRFYNSPLHF. The CDR3 DNA reads TGTGCCAGCAGCGGAGGACGGTTCTATAATTCACCCCTCCACTTT.

V is TRBV5-4 and J is TRBJ2-1; a possible D gene is TRBD2 (6 bases). Trimming stripped 0 bases from V and 7 bases from J, with 14 bases between. The CDR3 runs to 15 residues. Germline CDR1 reads SGHNT; CDR2 reads YYREEE (reference sequence). This CDR3 is CASSLASEFSNEQFF. The CDR3 nucleotides are TGTGCCAGCAGCTTGGCTAGCGAGTTTTCGAATGAGCAGTTCTTC.

J is TRBJ1-4 and V is TRBV19; no definite D call. In germline, CDR1 is LNHDA, CDR2 SQIVND (reference sequence). This CDR3 spans 14 amino acids. V dropped 5 bases and J dropped 7 bases, with 14 bases sitting between them. The CDR3 reads CASSPDGVGEKLFF. The CDR3, as DNA: TGTGCCAGTAGTCCCGACGGAGTAGGTGAAAAACTGTTTTTT.

The rearrangement uses TRBV6-6 and TRBJ1-1; D gene ambiguous. CDR1 is MNHNY, CDR2 SVGAGI, per germline (reference sequence). CDR3 length: 14 residues. The V gene lost 9 bases and the J gene lost 1 base, with 15 bases spanning the gap. This chain's CDR3 is CASWDPGKNTEAFF. CDR3 sequence (DNA): TGTGCCAGTTGGGATCCGGGGAAGAACACTGAAGCTTTCTTT.

The V call is TRBV19, the J call TRBJ1-5, with a possible D match to TRBD1 (6 bases). V was cut by 9 bases and J by 5 bases, with 14 bases left in between. CDR1 and CDR2 (germline): LNHDA, SQIVND (reference sequence). The CDR3 is 13 residues long. The CDR3 bases are TGTGCCAGCCTCGGGACATTACATCAGCCCCAGCATTTT. Protein product: CASLGTLHQPQHF.

The chain couples TRBV19 to TRBJ2-5, with TRBD1 matching 9 bases. The CDR3 runs 16 residues. The junction had 8 bases not matched to a gene; V was cut back by 1 base and J by 5 bases. Looked up from germline, CDR1 is LNHDA and CDR2 is SQIVND (reference sequence). CDR3 residues: CASSIVTGGMVETQYF. For the CDR3, the DNA is TGTGCCAGTAGTATAGTAACAGGGGGCATGGTGGAGACCCAGTACTTC.

The rearrangement links TRBV28 to TRBJ2-2, with 14 bases that match TRBD2. With 2 bases clipped from V and 4 bases from J, the junction kept 9 bases outside the gene matches. The CDR3 consists of 19 residues. Germline loops: CDR1 MDHEN, CDR2 SYDVKM. The CDR3 DNA is TGTGCCAGCAGTTTAGGGACTAGCGGGAGTAGGGTGCCCACCGGGGAGCTGTTTTTT. Translation gives CASSLGTSGSRVPTGELFF.

The V gene is TRBV12-3 or TRBV12-4, the J gene TRBJ1-1; tentative D call: TRBD1 (5 bases). Trimming cost V 5 bases and J 11 bases, with 15 bases left between them. The CDR3 covers 12 residues. DNA of the CDR3: TGTGCCAGCAGTCTGGCGGGGGGACGGGCTTTCTTT. Protein: CASSLAGGRAFF.

This clone was counted between two and nine times. The chain links TRBV15 to TRBJ2-2; TRBD2 might be the D (6 bases). CDR1 is LNHNV, CDR2 YYDKDF, per germline (reference sequence). The CDR3 is 17 amino acids. V lost 8 bases, J lost 0 bases, and 19 bases lay in between. CDR3 sequence reads: CATRPGGGTSNTGELFF. The CDR3 DNA sequence: TGTGCCACCCGCCCCGGCGGAGGGACCTCGAACACCGGGGAGCTGTTTTTT.

The genes are TRBV6-4 and TRBJ1-1, with a weak D call TRBD1 (6 bases). CDR1 MRHNA and CDR2 SNTAGT come from the germline V gene. With 5 bases removed from V and 3 bases from J, the gap between germline ends came to 10 bases. The CDR3 totals 13 residues. The CDR3 spells CASSQGLDTEAFF. CDR3 sequence (DNA): TGTGCCAGCAGTCAGGGGCTGGACACTGAAGCTTTCTTT.

This chain uses TRBV27 with TRBJ2-3; a weak D match, TRBD2 (6 bases). The CDR3 spans 13 residues. CDR1 and CDR2 (germline): MNHEY, SMNVEV (reference sequence). Trimming removed 5 bases at V and 5 bases at J, with 11 bases between. CDR3 nucleotides: TGTGCCAGCAGTAGGGACTTTCGAGATACGCAGTATTTT. Amino acids: CASSRDFRDTQYF.

V gene TRBV27 combines with J gene TRBJ2-7; D gene uncertain. The CDR3 sequence is 14 residues long. V shed 3 bases and J shed 3 bases, with 12 bases lying between them. Germline assignment: CDR1 MNHEY and CDR2 SMNVEV (reference sequence). The CDR3: CASSFWAESYEQYF. Here the CDR3 DNA reads TGTGCCAGCAGTTTTTGGGCAGAGAGCTACGAGCAGTACTTC.

This sequence joins TRBV12-5 and TRBJ2-3, with D unresolved. This CDR3 has 14 amino acids. The germline gives CDR1 LGHNT, CDR2 FRNRAP. The ends were cut back, 2 bases at V and 2 bases at J, with 8 bases in the middle. CDR3 nucleotide sequence: TGTGCTAGTGGTTTGTTGAGATACACAGATACGCAGTATTTT. This encodes CASGLLRYTDTQYF.

The CDR3 nucleotides are TGTGCCAGCAGCTTAGGCCTGACAAACCAAGAGACCCAGTACTTC. It specifies CASSLGLTNQETQYF. This sequence joins TRBV7-7 and TRBJ2-5, with no clear D. The CDR3 has 15 amino acids. V lost 1 base and J lost 0, with 9 bases in between. Germline V gene data show CDR1 as SSHAT and CDR2 as FNYEAQ (reference sequence).

V and J are TRBV30 and TRBJ1-6; D is unclear. Between the trimmed V and J ends, which lost 3 bases and 0 bases, there was a span of 6 bases. The V gene's germline CDR1 is GTSNPN and CDR2 SVGIG (reference sequence). The CDR3 contains 14 residues. DNA of the CDR3: TGTGCCTGGAGGGCCAGCTCCTATAATTCACCCCTCCACTTT. It yields the protein CAWRASSYNSPLHF.

This clone was seen just once. The gene calls are TRBV24-1 and TRBJ2-3; D may be TRBD1 (6 bases). The CDR3 extends over 13 amino acids. The V gene lost 6 bases and the J gene lost 1 base, with 7 bases spanning the gap. Germline V gene data show CDR1 as KGHDR and CDR2 as SFDVKD. The CDR3 spells CATSRQGTDTQYF. The DNA of the CDR3 is TGTGCCACCAGTAGACAGGGCACAGATACGCAGTATTTT.

The CDR3 sequence is CASSYFGDTEAFF. The CDR3 DNA sequence: TGTGCCAGCAGTTACTTCGGGGACACTGAAGCTTTCTTT. The chain couples TRBV6-6 to TRBJ1-1; the D is unclear. Per the germline V gene, CDR1 is MNHNY and CDR2 is SVGAGI (reference sequence). This CDR3 spans 13 amino acids. Trimming cost V 1 base and J 3 bases, with 6 bases left between them.

The V gene is TRBV24-1, the J gene TRBJ2-3; D unclear. This CDR3 is built from 14 residues. Germline loops: CDR1 KGHDR, CDR2 SFDVKD. V was cut by 4 bases and J by 0 bases, with 7 bases left in between. The CDR3 is CATSESRSTDTQYF. The CDR3, as DNA: TGTGCCACCAGTGAATCGAGAAGCACAGATACGCAGTATTTT.

There are a few counts of this clone. J is TRBJ2-7 and V is TRBV2; TRBD2 agrees at 8 bases. The CDR3 consists of 15 residues. Germline CDR1 SNHLY, CDR2 FYNNEI. The trim removed 7 bases at V and 0 bases at J, leaving 8 bases unmatched. The CDR3 DNA follows: TGTGCCAGCATCGAGGGTAGCGGGGTCTCCTACGAGCAGTACTTC. Translation gives CASIEGSGVSYEQYF.

The genes are TRBV6-5 and TRBJ1-4; weak D call: TRBD1 (6 bases). This CDR3 comprises 15 residues. Germline lookup yields CDR1 MNHEY and CDR2 SVGAGI. The V gene lost 6 bases and the J gene lost 0 bases, with 11 bases spanning the gap. The CDR3 bases are TGTGCCAGCAGCAACAGGGATGCAACTAATGAAAAACTGTTTTTT. Its translation is CASSNRDATNEKLFF.